The clone carrying this T cell receptor (beta chain) was seen ten or more times. The read ends 3 residues before the CDR3 terminus; that terminus is restored from the germline J gene. The sample comes from a study of T cell clonality in common variable immunodeficiency. The trim removed 6 bases at V and 2 bases at J, leaving 10 bases unmatched. This CDR3 has 16 residues. In germline, CDR1 is SNHLY, CDR2 FYNNEI. Sequencing input was equivalent genomic DNA from CVID and controls. The data were produced by immunoSEQ multiplex PCR, yet TCRdb's version contains in-frame clones alone and is incomplete. The sample was found to contain 40,000 to 45,000 clones, and every one recurs.

Input material: peripheral blood mononuclear cells. This TCR came from a person aged 18-70 years in good health. This chain uses TRBV2 with TRBJ2-1, with TRBD2 identical over 7 bases. The CDR3 DNA, read in part, is TGTGCCAGCAGCCCCCACCGAGCGGGAACCTACAATGAG. Residues: CASSPHRAGTYNE. From start to end, the CDR3 is CASSPHRAGTYNEQFF.